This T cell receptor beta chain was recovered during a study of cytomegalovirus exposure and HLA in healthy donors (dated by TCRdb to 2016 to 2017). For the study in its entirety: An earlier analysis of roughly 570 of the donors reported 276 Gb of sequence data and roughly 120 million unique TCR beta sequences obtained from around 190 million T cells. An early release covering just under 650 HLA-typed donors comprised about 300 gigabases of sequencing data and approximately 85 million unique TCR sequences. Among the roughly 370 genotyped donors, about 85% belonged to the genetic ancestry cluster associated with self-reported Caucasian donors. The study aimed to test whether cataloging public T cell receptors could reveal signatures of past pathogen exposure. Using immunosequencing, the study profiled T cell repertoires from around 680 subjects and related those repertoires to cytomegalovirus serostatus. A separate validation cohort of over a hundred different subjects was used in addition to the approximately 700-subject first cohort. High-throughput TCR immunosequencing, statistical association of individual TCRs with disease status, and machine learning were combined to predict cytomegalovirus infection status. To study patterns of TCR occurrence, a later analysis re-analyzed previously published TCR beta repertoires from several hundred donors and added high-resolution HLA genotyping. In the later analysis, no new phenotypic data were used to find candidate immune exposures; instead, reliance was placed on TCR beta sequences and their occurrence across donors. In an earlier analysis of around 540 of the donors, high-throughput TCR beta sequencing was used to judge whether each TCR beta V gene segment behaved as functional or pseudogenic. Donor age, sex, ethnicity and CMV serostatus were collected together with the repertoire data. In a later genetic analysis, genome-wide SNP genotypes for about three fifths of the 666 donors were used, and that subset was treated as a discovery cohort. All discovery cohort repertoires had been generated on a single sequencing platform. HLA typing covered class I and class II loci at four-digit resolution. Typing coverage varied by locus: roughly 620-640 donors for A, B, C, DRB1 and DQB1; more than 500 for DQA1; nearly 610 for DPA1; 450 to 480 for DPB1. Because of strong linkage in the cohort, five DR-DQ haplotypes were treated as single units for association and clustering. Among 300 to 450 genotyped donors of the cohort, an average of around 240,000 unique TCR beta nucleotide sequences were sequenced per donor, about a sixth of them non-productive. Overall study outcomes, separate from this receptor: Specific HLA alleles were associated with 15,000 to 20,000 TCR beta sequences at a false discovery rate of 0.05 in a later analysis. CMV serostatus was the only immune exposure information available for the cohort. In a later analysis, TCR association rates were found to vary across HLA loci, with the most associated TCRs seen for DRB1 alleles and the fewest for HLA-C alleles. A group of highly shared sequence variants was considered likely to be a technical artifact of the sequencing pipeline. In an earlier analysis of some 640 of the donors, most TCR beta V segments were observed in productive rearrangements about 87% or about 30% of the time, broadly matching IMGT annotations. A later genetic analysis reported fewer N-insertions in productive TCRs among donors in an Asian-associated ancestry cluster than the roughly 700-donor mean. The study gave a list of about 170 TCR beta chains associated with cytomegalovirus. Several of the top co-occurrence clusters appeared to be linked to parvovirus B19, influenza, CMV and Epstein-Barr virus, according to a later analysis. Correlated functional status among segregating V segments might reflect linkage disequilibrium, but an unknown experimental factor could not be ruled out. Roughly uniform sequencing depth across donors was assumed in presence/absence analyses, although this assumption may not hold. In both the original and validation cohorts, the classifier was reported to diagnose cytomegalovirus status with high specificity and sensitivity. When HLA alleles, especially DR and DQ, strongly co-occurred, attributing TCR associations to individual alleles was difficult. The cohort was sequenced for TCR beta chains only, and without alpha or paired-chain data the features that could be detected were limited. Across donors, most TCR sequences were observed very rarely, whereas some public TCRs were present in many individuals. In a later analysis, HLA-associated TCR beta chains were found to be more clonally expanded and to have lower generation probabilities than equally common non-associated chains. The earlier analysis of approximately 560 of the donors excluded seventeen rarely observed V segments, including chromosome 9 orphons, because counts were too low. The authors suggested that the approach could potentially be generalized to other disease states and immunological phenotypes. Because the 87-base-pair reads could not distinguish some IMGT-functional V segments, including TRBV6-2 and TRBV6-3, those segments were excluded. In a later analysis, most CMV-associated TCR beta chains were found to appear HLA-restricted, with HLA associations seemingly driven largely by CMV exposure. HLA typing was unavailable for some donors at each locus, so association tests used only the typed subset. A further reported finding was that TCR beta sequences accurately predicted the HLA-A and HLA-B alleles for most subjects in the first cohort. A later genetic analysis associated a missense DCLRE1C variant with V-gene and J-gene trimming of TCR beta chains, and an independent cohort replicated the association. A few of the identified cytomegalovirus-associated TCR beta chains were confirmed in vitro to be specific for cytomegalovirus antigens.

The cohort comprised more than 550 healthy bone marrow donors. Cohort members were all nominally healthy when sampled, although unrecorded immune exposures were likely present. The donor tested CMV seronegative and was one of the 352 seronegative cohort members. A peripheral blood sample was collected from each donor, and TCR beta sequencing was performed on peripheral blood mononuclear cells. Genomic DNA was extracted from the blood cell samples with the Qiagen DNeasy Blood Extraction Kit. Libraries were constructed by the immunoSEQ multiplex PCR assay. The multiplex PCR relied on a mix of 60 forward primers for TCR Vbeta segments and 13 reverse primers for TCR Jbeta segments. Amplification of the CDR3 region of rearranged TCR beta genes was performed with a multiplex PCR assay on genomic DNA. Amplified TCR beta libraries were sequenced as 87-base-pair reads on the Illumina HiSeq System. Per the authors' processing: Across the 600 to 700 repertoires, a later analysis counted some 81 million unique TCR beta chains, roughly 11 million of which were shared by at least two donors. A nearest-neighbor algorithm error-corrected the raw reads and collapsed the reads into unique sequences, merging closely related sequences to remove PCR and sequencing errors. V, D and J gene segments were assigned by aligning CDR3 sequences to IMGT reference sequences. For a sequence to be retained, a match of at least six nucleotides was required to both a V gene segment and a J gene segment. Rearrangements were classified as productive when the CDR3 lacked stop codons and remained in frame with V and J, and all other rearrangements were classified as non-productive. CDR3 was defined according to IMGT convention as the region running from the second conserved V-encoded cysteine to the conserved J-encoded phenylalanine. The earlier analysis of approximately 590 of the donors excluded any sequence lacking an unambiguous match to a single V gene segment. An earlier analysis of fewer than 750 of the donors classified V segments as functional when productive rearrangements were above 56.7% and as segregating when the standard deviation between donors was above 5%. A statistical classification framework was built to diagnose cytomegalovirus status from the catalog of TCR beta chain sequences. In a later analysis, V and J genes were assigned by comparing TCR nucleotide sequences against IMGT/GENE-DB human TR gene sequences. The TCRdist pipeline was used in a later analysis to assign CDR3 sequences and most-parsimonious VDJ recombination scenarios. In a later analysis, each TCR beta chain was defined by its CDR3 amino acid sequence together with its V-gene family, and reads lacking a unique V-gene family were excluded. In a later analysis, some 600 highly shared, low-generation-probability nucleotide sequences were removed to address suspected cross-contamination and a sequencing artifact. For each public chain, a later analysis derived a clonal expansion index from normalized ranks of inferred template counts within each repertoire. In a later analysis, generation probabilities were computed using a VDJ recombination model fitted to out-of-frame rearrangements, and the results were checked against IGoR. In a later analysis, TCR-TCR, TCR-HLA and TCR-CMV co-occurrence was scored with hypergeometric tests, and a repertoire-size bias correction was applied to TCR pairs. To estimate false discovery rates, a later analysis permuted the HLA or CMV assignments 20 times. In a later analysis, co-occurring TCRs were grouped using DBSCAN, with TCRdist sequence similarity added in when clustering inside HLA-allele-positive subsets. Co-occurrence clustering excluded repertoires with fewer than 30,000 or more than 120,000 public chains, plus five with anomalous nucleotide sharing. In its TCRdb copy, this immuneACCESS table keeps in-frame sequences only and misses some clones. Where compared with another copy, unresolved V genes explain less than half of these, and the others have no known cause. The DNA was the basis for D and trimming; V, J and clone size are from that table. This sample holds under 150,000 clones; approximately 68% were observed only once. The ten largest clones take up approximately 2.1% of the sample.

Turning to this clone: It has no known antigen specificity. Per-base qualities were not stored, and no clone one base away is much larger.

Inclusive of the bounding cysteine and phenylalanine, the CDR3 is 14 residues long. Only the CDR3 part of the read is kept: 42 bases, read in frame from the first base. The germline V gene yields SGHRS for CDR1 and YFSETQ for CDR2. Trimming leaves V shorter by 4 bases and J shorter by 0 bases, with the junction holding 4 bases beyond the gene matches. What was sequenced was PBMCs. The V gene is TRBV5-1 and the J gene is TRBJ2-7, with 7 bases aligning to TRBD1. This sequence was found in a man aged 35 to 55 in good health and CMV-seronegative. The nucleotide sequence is TGCGCCAGCAGCGAAGGGGGCATCTCCTACGAGCAGTACTTC. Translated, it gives CASSEGGISYEQYF.